This TCR beta chain was captured in a study of T cell responses to AZD1222 COVID-19 vaccine. The study's findings and limits: The peak T cell response came first, and repertoires were sampled only after it. Clonal diversity was possibly underestimated; the donors were predominantly white British and more often female. It was only a handful of AZD1222 recipients who were seropositive at baseline.

For this clone: Its specificity is unknown.

The CDR3 has 12 residues. Germline lookup yields CDR1 SNHLY and CDR2 FYNNEI. The germline V and J ends were trimmed by 2 bases and 4 bases, with 6 bases remaining between them. The protocol was immunoSEQ multiplex PCR, while the TCRdb copy is restricted to in-frame clones and leaves out a portion. The sample lists fewer than 120,000 clones, roughly 92% occurring once. The source is an adult who received the AZD1222 COVID-19 vaccine. The chain has TRBV2 and TRBJ2-7; possible D gene TRBD2, 5 bases. This material consisted of peripheral blood, taken 28 days after the second AZD1222 dose. CDR3 coding DNA: TGTGCCAGCAGTGAAACGGGGTACGAGCAGTACTTC. Translated, it gives CASSETGYEQYF.